Presented here are 32 T cell receptor beta chains from one specimen sequenced in a study of control samples from healthy donors and cancer patients (TCRdb year 2020). Receptor libraries were prepared by the immunoSEQ multiplex PCR assay. TCRdb provides this immuneACCESS table in a form limited to in-frame rearrangements. Some clones are lacking; in checked studies, under half of them reflect an unresolved V gene, and why the rest are absent is not known. The sample yields about 160,000 clones; under 95% were counted once. The ten most abundant clones make up roughly 5.5% of the sample. The material sequenced was blood. These receptors came from a man aged 18 to 30 in good health.

The J gene is TRBJ2-2, the V gene TRBV11-2, with D perhaps TRBD1 or TRBD2 (5 bases each). CDR1 and CDR2 (germline): SGHAT, FQNNGV. V lost 4 bases, J lost 4 bases, and 10 bases lay in between. CDR3 length equals 14 residues. The CDR3 coding sequence is TGTGCCAGCAGCTGGTCGAGGGGCACCGGGGAGCTGTTTTTT. Protein: CASSWSRGTGELFF.

The V gene is TRBV10-3, the J gene TRBJ2-7; 7 bases fit TRBD1. The junction had 5 bases not matched to a gene; V was cut back by 5 bases and J by 1 base. The CDR3 spans 14 residues. Germline loops: CDR1 ENHRY, CDR2 SYGVKD. The CDR3 spells CAISPWDRSYEQYF. CDR3 nucleotide sequence: TGTGCCATCAGTCCCTGGGACAGATCCTACGAGCAGTACTTC.

This chain joins TRBV19 and TRBJ1-2; D is unresolved. V was clipped by 1 base and J by 2 bases, with 17 bases between them. Germline V lookup: CDR1 LNHDA, CDR2 SQIVND (reference sequence). The CDR3 has 17 amino acids. CDR3 loop: CASSIAVAEGRNYGYTF. The CDR3 DNA sequence: TGTGCCAGTAGTATAGCCGTGGCGGAGGGAAGGAACTATGGCTACACCTTC.

This clone was seen only once. The V gene is TRBV4-1, the J gene TRBJ1-5; the D is unclear. Germline CDR1 reads MGHRA; CDR2 reads YSYEKL. The CDR3 is 14 amino acids. The V gene lost 3 bases and the J gene lost 1 base, with 7 bases spanning the gap. The CDR3 reads CASSQALSNQPQHF. The DNA for the CDR3 is TGCGCCAGCAGCCAGGCCCTGAGCAATCAGCCCCAGCATTTT.

The rearrangement uses TRBV9 and TRBJ2-1; D gene ambiguous. Germline V gene sequence: CDR1 SGDLS, CDR2 YYNGEE. The CDR3 consists of 13 residues. V gave up 3 bases and J gave up 7 bases, with 11 bases separating them. CDR3 sequence (DNA): TGTGCCAGCAGCGAGGCCGCGAGGAATGAGCAGTTCTTC. The encoded protein is CASSEAARNEQFF.

V and J are TRBV5-6 and TRBJ2-1; D perhaps matches TRBD1 (6 bases). The CDR3 is 15 amino acids. V was trimmed by 0 bases and J by 12 bases, leaving 19 bases between them. CDR1 SGHDT and CDR2 YYEEEE come from the germline V gene. CDR3 residues: CASSLGQASWYGQFF. CDR3 nucleotides: TGTGCCAGCAGCTTGGGACAGGCAAGCTGGTATGGGCAGTTCTTC.

The chain recombines TRBV6-5 with TRBJ2-6; D remains unclear. Germline CDR1 MNHEY, CDR2 SVGAGI. The CDR3 sequence is 15 residues long. V lost 6 bases and J lost 0, with 9 bases in between. CDR3 amino acids: CASRPSLSGANVLTF. CDR3 bases: TGTGCCAGCAGACCCTCCCTCTCTGGGGCCAACGTCCTGACTTTC.

The chain joins TRBV27 to TRBJ2-5; the D call may be TRBD1 or TRBD2 (5 bases each). Per the germline V gene, CDR1 is MNHEY and CDR2 is SMNVEV (reference sequence). CDR3 length equals 14 residues. Trimming removed 4 bases at V and 5 bases at J, with 14 bases between. CDR3 sequence (DNA): TGTGCCAGCAGTTGGGACGAGTCCAGGGAGACCCAGTACTTC. It yields the protein CASSWDESRETQYF.

V gene TRBV7-9 combines with J gene TRBJ2-5, with 10 bases that match TRBD2. CDR3 length: 18 residues. V lost 3 bases, J lost 5 bases, and 15 bases stayed unmatched. Per the germline V gene, CDR1 is SEHNR and CDR2 is FQNEAQ (reference sequence). The CDR3 coding sequence is TGTGCCAGCAGCTTTAAGAGGCGGCTAGCGGGGGAACAGGAGACCCAGTACTTC. It is translated as CASSFKRRLAGEQETQYF.

V is TRBV27 and J is TRBJ1-4, with a tentative D call TRBD1 (6 bases). Trimming took 4 bases from V and 8 from J, leaving 14 bases between them. The germline gives CDR1 MNHEY, CDR2 SMNVEV (reference sequence). The CDR3 is 14 residues long. This chain's CDR3 is CASSWNRATEKLFF. In DNA form, the CDR3 reads TGTGCCAGCAGTTGGAACAGGGCCACGGAAAAACTGTTTTTT.

V is TRBV5-1 and J is TRBJ1-1, with 7 bases matching TRBD1. V shed 2 bases and J 8 bases; nucleotides not matched to a gene: 15. The CDR3 length is 16 residues. The V gene's germline CDR1 is SGHRS and CDR2 YFSETQ. CDR3 in DNA: TGCGCCAGCAGCTTACAACAGTCGACAGGGTACGAGGAAGCTTTCTTT. This encodes CASSLQQSTGYEEAFF.

The V gene is TRBV13, the J gene TRBJ2-1; no clear D. The CDR3 loop spans 15 amino acids. V was clipped by 4 bases and J by 0 bases, with 10 bases between them. The germline V gene has CDR1 PRHDT and CDR2 FYEKMQ (reference sequence). The CDR3 nucleotides are TGTGCCAGCAGCTCATCGGCCAGCTCCTACAATGAGCAGTTCTTC. Amino acid sequence: CASSSSASSYNEQFF.

This chain links TRBV5-1 with TRBJ1-6; the D is unclear. Germline V gene lookup returns CDR1 SGHRS and CDR2 YFSETQ. CDR3 length: 16 residues. The V end was cut by 1 base, the J end by 4 bases, with 12 bases between. The CDR3 loop reads CASSLSVGSYNSPLHF. The CDR3 bases are TGCGCCAGCAGCTTGTCTGTTGGCAGTTATAATTCACCCCTCCACTTT.

This sequence joins TRBV7-2 and TRBJ2-2; D possibly corresponds to TRBD2 (5 bases). The germline V gene encodes CDR1 SGHTA and CDR2 FQGNSA. The ends were cut back, 3 bases at V and 0 bases at J, with 14 bases in the middle. The CDR3 has 17 amino acids. As DNA, the CDR3 is TGTGCCAGCAGCTTCCCCCTGAGGGCAGCGAACACCGGGGAGCTGTTTTTT. Protein sequence: CASSFPLRAANTGELFF.

J is TRBJ1-1 and V is TRBV11-1; the D gene is possibly TRBD1 (6 bases). V lost 1 base to trimming and J lost 7 bases, with 13 bases between them. The CDR3 spans 14 residues. The V gene's germline CDR1 is SGHAT and CDR2 FQDESV (reference sequence). CDR3 protein: CASSLVGTSNEAFF. The CDR3 DNA is TGTGCCAGCAGCTTAGTGGGGACAAGTAATGAAGCTTTCTTT.

This clone was seen more than once but under ten times. This sequence joins TRBV7-3 and TRBJ2-7, with D uncertain. Trimming shortened V by 1 base and J by 5 bases, and 3 bases separated the two germline ends. The CDR3 runs to 11 residues. CDR1 and CDR2 (germline): SGHTA, FQGTGA. CDR3 loop: CASSLRHEQYF. The CDR3 nucleotides read TGTGCCAGCAGCTTAAGACACGAGCAGTACTTC.

The chain employs TRBV7-2 and TRBJ1-3; 7 nucleotides agree with TRBD1. With 6 bases clipped from V and 4 bases from J, the junction kept 9 bases outside the gene matches. The germline V gene encodes CDR1 SGHTA and CDR2 FQGNSA. The CDR3 is made up of 15 amino acids. DNA for the CDR3: TGTGCCAGCAGTTCCGAGGGGGCGCCCGGAAACACCATATATTTT. Amino acid sequence: CASSSEGAPGNTIYF.

The V gene is TRBV4-2, the J gene TRBJ2-1; D uncertain. V lost 3 bases and J 7 bases, leaving 7 bases between the germline ends. Germline assignment: CDR1 LGHNA and CDR2 YNFKEQ. This CDR3 has 12 residues. CDR3 coding DNA: TGTGCCAGCAGCCAGGCCGAAAATGAGCAGTTCTTC. Its translation is CASSQAENEQFF.

The chain employs TRBV6-5 and TRBJ1-4, with TRBD1 identical over 8 bases. The germline gives CDR1 MNHEY, CDR2 SVGAGI. This CDR3 has 12 amino acids. Trimming took 6 bases from V and 8 from J; bases not matched to a gene: 2. The CDR3 DNA reads TGTGCCAGCAGAAACAGGGGGGAAAAACTGTTTTTT. Translating it yields CASRNRGEKLFF.

This chain joins TRBV11-2 and TRBJ2-3, with 9 nucleotides matching TRBD1. Germline CDR1 and CDR2: SGHAT and FQNNGV. This CDR3 is 13 amino acids long. V dropped 11 bases and J dropped 6; count of bases not matched to a gene: 9. The CDR3 nucleotides are TGTGCCGGGGGACAGGGTTTAGGTGATACGCAGTATTTT. Encoded protein: CAGGQGLGDTQYF.

A remark on this clone: This sample includes further DNA sequences coding for the same CDR3. The chain is built from TRBV6-2 or TRBV6-3 and TRBJ1-5; D unclear. Trimming took off 3 bases at V and 6 bases at J, with 6 bases between the two ends. Germline V gene data show CDR1 as MNHEY and CDR2 as SVGEGT. CDR3 length equals 12 residues. CDR3 in amino acids: CASSYLGQPQHF. DNA for the CDR3: TGTGCCAGCAGTTATCTAGGTCAGCCCCAGCATTTT.

The rearrangement uses TRBV10-3 and TRBJ1-6, with TRBD1 identical over 7 bases. In germline, CDR1 is ENHRY, CDR2 SYGVKD. This CDR3 contains 14 residues. V trimming: 7 bases; J trimming: 7 bases; junction bases outside the gene matches: 7. CDR3: CAINTGTVNSPLHF. DNA of the CDR3: TGTGCCATCAATACCGGGACAGTAAATTCACCCCTCCACTTT.

V and J are TRBV2 and TRBJ1-1; tentative D call: TRBD1 (5 bases). The CDR3 is made up of 14 amino acids. Germline CDR1 is SNHLY and CDR2 is FYNNEI. V was shortened by 10 bases and J by 4 bases, with 19 bases between the two germline ends. The CDR3 loop is CANKGVLEGTEAFF. The CDR3 DNA reads TGTGCCAACAAAGGGGTCCTTGAGGGCACTGAAGCTTTCTTT.

This clone appeared a single time. This sample includes further DNA sequences coding for the same CDR3. This chain joins TRBV19 and TRBJ1-1, with D unresolved. This CDR3 has 11 amino acids. CDR1 and CDR2 from the germline V gene are LNHDA and SQIVND (reference sequence). V was shortened by 6 bases and J by 0 bases, with 2 bases between the two germline ends. The CDR3 DNA reads TGTGCCAGTAGCCTGAACACTGAAGCTTTCTTT. Protein: CASSLNTEAFF.

The chain has TRBV6-2 or TRBV6-3 and TRBJ2-2; no firm D call. Germline lookup yields CDR1 MNHEY and CDR2 SVGEGT. V was cut by 3 bases and J by 3 bases, with 5 bases left in between. This CDR3 comprises 13 residues. Written as DNA, the CDR3 is TGTGCCAGCAGTTATTTAGACACCGGGGAGCTGTTTTTT. Translated: CASSYLDTGELFF.

The rearrangement joins TRBV25-1 to TRBJ1-4; D uncertain. From germline, CDR1 is MGHDK and CDR2 SYGVNS. The CDR3 totals 16 residues. V was pared by 2 bases and J by 7 bases, with 17 bases between. The CDR3 coding sequence is TGTGCCAGCAGTGAACCAGAGTCTCTTGGCCGTGAAAAACTGTTTTTT. Its translation: CASSEPESLGREKLFF. Based on the CDR3 plus reference TRBV25-1 and TRBJ1-4, the full variable domain is EADIYQTPRYLVIGTGKKITLECSQTMGHDKMYWYQQDPGMELHLIHYSYGVNSTEKGDLSSESTVSRIRTEHFPLTLESARPSHTSQYLCASSEPESLGREKLFFGSGTQLSVL.

The chain is built from TRBV29-1 and TRBJ2-1; 14 positions agree with TRBD2. Germline V lookup: CDR1 SQVTM, CDR2 ANQGSEA. Trimming at V came to 4 bases and at J to 3 bases, leaving 8 bases not matched to a gene. The CDR3 consists of 17 residues. CDR3 protein: CSVVTSGRAGHYNEQFF. CDR3 bases: TGCAGCGTTGTGACTAGCGGGAGGGCCGGACACTACAATGAGCAGTTCTTC.

The chain recombines TRBV19 with TRBJ1-6; possibly TRBD1 for D (6 bases). The CDR3 extends over 16 amino acids. V was shortened by 7 bases and J by 4 bases, with 17 bases between the two germline ends. CDR1 and CDR2 from the germline V gene are LNHDA and SQIVND (reference sequence). In nucleotides, the CDR3 is TGTGCCAGTACCAAAGACGACAGGCGTTATAATTCACCCCTCCACTTT. It yields the protein CASTKDDRRYNSPLHF.

V is TRBV3-1 (or the pseudogene TRBV3-2) and J is TRBJ2-3; 15 bases are a match to TRBD2. CDR1 and CDR2 from the germline V gene are LGHDT and YNNKEL (reference sequence). CDR3 length: 17 residues. Unmatched junction bases numbered 5, after V lost 3 bases and J lost 4 bases. The CDR3, as DNA: TGTGCCAGCAGCCAGGGACTAGCGGGAGGAGGGGCAGATACGCAGTATTTT. Encoded protein: CASSQGLAGGGADTQYF.

The J gene is TRBJ1-2, the V gene TRBV6-5; no firm D call. V was clipped by 5 bases and J by 3 bases, with 16 bases between them. This CDR3 comprises 15 residues. Germline CDR1 reads MNHEY; CDR2 reads SVGAGI. This chain's CDR3 is CASSRAPGGDYGYTF. The CDR3 nucleotides read TGTGCCAGCAGTAGGGCCCCAGGCGGAGACTATGGCTACACCTTC.

J is TRBJ1-6 and V is TRBV18, with a possible D match to TRBD1 (5 bases). This CDR3 is 17 amino acids long. With 1 base removed from V and 6 bases from J, the gap between germline ends came to 16 bases. Germline V gene sequence: CDR1 KGHSH, CDR2 LQKENI. CDR3 in amino acids: CASSPLGVSRSNSPLHF. In nucleotides, the CDR3 is TGTGCCAGCTCACCACTAGGGGTCTCGAGAAGTAATTCACCCCTCCACTTT.

The V call is TRBV3-1 (or the pseudogene TRBV3-2), the J call TRBJ2-4; D is perhaps TRBD2 (6 bases). This CDR3 has 18 residues. CDR1 is LGHDT, CDR2 YNNKEL, per germline (reference sequence). Deletions cut 1 base from V and 4 bases from J, with 20 bases between. For the CDR3, the DNA is TGTGCCAGCAGCCAAGTGGGAAAGCCGACTAGGGAAAAAAACATTCAGTACTTC. It translates to CASSQVGKPTREKNIQYF.